This T cell receptor beta chain was sequenced for a study of T cell changes during pregnancy in multiple sclerosis. This table comes from immunoSEQ multiplex PCR, and its TCRdb copy is limited to in-frame clones, with some not included. This sample has under 120,000 clones, with 90% to 95% found just once. Germline CDR1 reads LNHDA; CDR2 reads SQIVND (reference sequence). Unmatched junction bases numbered 14, after V lost 2 bases and J lost 4 bases. This CDR3 has 18 residues. The sequencing used peripheral blood, collected after pregnancy. The chain combines TRBV19 with TRBJ1-5; 7 bases agree with TRBD1. The sequence derives from a female donor with multiple sclerosis, enrolled in a pregnancy study. The CDR3 protein is CASSIFSEAQGSNQPQHF. The CDR3, as DNA: TGTGCCAGTAGTATATTTTCCGAGGCACAGGGGTCGAATCAGCCCCAGCATTTT.